This TCR beta chain was recorded in a study of T cell changes during pregnancy in multiple sclerosis. The germline V gene encodes CDR1 SNHLY and CDR2 FYNNEI. The CDR3 has 12 residues. Deletions cut 4 bases from V and 8 bases from J, with 11 bases between. This clone was observed a few times. Libraries were prepared by immunoSEQ multiplex PCR; TCRdb keeps only in-frame clonotypes and omits some of them. The table shows around 70,000 clones, with 80% to 95% occurring only once. The material sequenced was peripheral blood, taken in the first trimester of pregnancy. The V call is TRBV2, the J call TRBJ1-2, with no clear D. The clonotype comes from a female donor in good health, enrolled as a control in a pregnancy study. The CDR3 sequence: CASSGRVNGYTF. The DNA for the CDR3 is TGTGCCAGCAGTGGACGGGTTAACGGCTACACCTTC.